This TCR beta chain was sequenced for a study of graft-versus-host responses after intestinal transplantation. Study information: The transplants performed in recipients were multivisceral, liver-intestinal, or isolated intestinal. Tacrolimus and steroids were given for about three years to all recipients after anti-thymocyte globulin induction.

TCRdb's table, derived via immunoSEQ multiplex PCR, lists solely in-frame clones and lacks some. The data show around 7,800 clones, with around 97% seen just once and 0.2% to 0.3% held by the top ten. Comments on this clone: Antigen specificity is unknown.

Study findings and constraints: In recipient marrow, GvH clones were found, and some appeared first in ileum or blood. With peak circulating GvH clone levels came an association with early post-transplant HvG declines.

This CDR3 contains 17 residues. Losses at the gene ends were 2 bases for V and 6 bases for J; bases not matched to a gene: 6. Per the germline V gene, CDR1 is SGHRS and CDR2 is YFSETQ. The rearrangement uses TRBV5-1 and TRBJ2-2; TRBD2 aligns across 14 bases. Sequencing used PBMCs, obtained 23 days after intestinal transplant. The source of this sequence is a human patient who received an intestinal transplant, so some T cells may come from the graft donor. The CDR3 DNA follows: TGCGCCAGCAGCTTTTCCGGGACTAGCGGGAGCCCCGGGGAGCTGTTTTTT. It specifies CASSFSGTSGSPGELFF.